The source of this TCR beta chain is a study of identical twins. MiXCR, applied by TCRdb to the 5' RACE reads, yields one record per CDR3 protein. The table has 1.5 million to 2 million distinct CDR3 sequences, 25% to 35% seen once; the top ten hold about 0.27%. Comment on this clonotype: The antigen remains undetermined.

Findings and caveats of the study: Interpretation of the results relied on cross-sectional statistical analysis and not on following the same donors.

Trimming left V 8 bases short and J 0 bases short, with 11 bases between. Germline V gene lookup returns CDR1 MNHEY and CDR2 SMNVEV (reference sequence). The CDR3 is 14 amino acids. The gene calls are TRBV27 and TRBJ2-1; no firm D call. Material: cord blood. The receptor was derived from a newborn girl in good health. The CDR3 reads CASCPMGSYNEQFF. The DNA of the CDR3 is TGTGCCAGCTGTCCCATGGGCTCCTACAATGAGCAGTTCTTC.